One sample yielded the 4 T cell receptor beta chains listed below, sequenced in a study of cytomegalovirus exposure and HLA in healthy donors. A multiplex PCR was run with 60 Vbeta primers and 13 Jbeta primers. Sequencing was performed with immunoSEQ multiplex PCR; in TCRdb, only in-frame clones are kept and a portion is missing. The data show approximately 150,000 clones, almost 80% seen once. Material for sequencing was PBMCs. These receptors were obtained from a man between 18 and 29 years old in good health and CMV-seropositive.

The chain joins TRBV5-1 to TRBJ2-5, with a weak D call TRBD2 (5 bases). V lost 0 bases to trimming and J lost 5 bases, with 8 bases between them. The CDR3 is 13 residues long. The germline V gene has CDR1 SGHRS and CDR2 YFSETQ. The CDR3 DNA reads TGCGCCAGCAGCTTGGCAGGAGGCGAGACCCAGTACTTC. Translation: CASSLAGGETQYF.

J is TRBJ1-1 and V is TRBV13, with 9 bases that match TRBD1. Germline trimming cut 5 bases from V and 0 bases from J; bases unmatched to any gene: 4. Germline-derived CDR1 and CDR2 are PRHDT and FYEKMQ (reference sequence). This CDR3 is built from 15 residues. The CDR3 DNA sequence: TGTGCCAGCAGCGGGTGGACAGGGGTGAACACTGAAGCTTTCTTT. Its protein product is CASSGWTGVNTEAFF.

V usage is TRBV5-6 and J usage is TRBJ1-2, with TRBD1 matching over 7 bases. The CDR3 runs to 15 residues. The germline V gene encodes CDR1 SGHDT and CDR2 YYEEEE. Losses at the gene ends were 4 bases for V and 0 bases for J; bases not matched to a gene: 6. CDR3 sequence: CASSPGTVTNYGYTF. In DNA, the CDR3 is TGTGCCAGCAGCCCCGGGACAGTCACTAACTATGGCTACACCTTC.

The genes are TRBV28 and TRBJ1-2; 8 bases agree with TRBD1. The CDR3 totals 14 residues. V shed 6 bases, J shed 4 bases, and the junction held 7 bases outside the gene matches. Germline CDR1 and CDR2: MDHEN and SYDVKM. CDR3: CASSSTGAVYGYTF. CDR3 nucleotides: TGTGCCAGCAGCTCGACAGGGGCTGTCTATGGCTACACCTTC.